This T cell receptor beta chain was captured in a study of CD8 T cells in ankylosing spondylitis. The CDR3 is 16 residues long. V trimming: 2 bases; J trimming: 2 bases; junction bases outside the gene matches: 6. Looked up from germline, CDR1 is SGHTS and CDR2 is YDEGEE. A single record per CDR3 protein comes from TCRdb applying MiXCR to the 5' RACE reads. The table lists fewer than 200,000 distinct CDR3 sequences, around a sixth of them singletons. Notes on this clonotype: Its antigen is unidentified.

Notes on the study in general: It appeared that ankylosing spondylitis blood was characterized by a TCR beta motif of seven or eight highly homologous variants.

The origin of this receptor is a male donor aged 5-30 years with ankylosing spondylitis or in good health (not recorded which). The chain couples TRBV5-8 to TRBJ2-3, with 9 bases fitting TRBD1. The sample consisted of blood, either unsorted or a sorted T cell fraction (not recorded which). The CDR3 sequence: CASSFRGTGNTDTQYF. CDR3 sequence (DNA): TGTGCCAGCAGCTTCCGAGGGACAGGGAACACAGATACGCAGTATTTT.